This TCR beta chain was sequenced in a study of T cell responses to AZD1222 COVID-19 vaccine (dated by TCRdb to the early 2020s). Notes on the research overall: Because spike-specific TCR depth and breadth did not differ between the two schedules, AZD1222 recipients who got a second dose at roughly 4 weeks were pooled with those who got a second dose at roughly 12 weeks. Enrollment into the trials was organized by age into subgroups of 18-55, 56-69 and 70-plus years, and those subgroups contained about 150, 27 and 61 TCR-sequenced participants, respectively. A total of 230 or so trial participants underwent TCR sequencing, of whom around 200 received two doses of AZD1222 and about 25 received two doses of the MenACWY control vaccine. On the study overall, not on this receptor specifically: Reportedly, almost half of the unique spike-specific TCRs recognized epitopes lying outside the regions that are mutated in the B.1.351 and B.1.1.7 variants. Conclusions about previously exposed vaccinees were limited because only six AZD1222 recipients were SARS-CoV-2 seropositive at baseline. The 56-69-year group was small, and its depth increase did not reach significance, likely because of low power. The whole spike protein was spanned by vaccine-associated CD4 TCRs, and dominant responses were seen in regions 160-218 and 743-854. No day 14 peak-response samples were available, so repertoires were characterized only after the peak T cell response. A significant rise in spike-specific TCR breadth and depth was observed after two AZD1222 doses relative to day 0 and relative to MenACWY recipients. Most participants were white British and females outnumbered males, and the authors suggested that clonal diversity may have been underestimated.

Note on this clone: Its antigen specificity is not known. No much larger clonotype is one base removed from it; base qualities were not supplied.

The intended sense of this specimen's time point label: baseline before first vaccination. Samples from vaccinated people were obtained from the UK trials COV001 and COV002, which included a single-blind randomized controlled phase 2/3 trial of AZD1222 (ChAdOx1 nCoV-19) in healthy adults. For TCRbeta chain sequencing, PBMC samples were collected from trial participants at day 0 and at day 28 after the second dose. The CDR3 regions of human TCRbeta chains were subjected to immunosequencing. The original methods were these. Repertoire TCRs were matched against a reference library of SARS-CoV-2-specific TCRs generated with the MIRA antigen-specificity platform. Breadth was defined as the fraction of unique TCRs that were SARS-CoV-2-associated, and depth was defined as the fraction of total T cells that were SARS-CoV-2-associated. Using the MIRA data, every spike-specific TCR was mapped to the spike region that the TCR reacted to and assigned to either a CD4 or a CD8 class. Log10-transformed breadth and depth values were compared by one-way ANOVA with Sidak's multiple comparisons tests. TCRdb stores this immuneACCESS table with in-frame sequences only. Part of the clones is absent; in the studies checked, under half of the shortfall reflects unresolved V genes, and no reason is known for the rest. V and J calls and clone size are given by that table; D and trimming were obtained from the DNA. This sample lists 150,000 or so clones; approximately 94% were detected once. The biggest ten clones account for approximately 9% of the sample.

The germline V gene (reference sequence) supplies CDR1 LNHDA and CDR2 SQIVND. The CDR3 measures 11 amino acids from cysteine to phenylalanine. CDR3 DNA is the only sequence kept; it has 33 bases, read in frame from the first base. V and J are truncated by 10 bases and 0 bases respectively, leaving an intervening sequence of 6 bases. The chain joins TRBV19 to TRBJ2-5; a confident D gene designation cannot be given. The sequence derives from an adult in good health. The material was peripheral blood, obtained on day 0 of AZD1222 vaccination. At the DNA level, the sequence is TGTGCCAAAATTCACCAAGAGACCCAGTACTTC. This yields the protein CAKIHQETQYF.